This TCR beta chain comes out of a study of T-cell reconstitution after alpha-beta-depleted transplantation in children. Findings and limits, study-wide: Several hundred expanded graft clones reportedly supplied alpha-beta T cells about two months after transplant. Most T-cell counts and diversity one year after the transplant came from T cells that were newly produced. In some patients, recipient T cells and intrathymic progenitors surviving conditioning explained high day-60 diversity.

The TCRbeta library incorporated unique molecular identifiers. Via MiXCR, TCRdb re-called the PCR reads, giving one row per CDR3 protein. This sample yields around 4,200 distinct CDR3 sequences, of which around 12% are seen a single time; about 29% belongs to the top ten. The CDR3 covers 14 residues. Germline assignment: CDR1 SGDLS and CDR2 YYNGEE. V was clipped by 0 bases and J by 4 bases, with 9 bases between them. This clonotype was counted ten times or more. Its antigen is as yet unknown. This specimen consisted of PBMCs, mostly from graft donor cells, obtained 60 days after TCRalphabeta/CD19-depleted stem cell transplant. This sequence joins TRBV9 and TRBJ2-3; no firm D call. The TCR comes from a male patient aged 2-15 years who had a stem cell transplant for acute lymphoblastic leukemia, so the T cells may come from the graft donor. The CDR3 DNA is TGTGCCAGCAGCGTAGAAGGCGCCTCAGATACGCAGTATTTT. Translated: CASSVEGASDTQYF. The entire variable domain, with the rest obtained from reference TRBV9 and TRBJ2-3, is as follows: DSGVTQTPKHLITATGQRVTLRCSPRSGDLSVYWYQQSLDQGLQFLIQYYNGEERAKGNILERFSAQQFPDLHSELNLSSLELGDSALYFCASSVEGASDTQYFGPGTRLTVL.